The sequence of this T cell receptor beta chain was determined in a study of blood T cell repertoires in COVID-19. Across the whole study: The study drew acute and convalescent COVID-19 samples from the United States, Italy and Spain. The analysed material was cDNA or gDNA that came from T cells, B-cell-depleted T cells, or PBMCs.

Authors' methods: Amplification from reference gene primers served as the basis for estimated nucleated cell counts. Libraries were prepared by immunoSEQ multiplex PCR; TCRdb keeps only in-frame clonotypes and omits some of them. V and J calls and clone size are as listed in that table; D and trimming were resolved from the DNA. The sample has roughly 140,000 clones; approximately 80% are singletons. This CDR3 is 16 amino acids long. With 1 base removed from V and 7 bases from J, the gap between germline ends came to 16 bases. CDR1 and CDR2 from the germline V gene are SGHTA and FQGNSA. The specimen sequenced was peripheral blood. The clonotype comes from a man between 70 and 80 years old who had recovered from COVID-19. The V call is TRBV7-2, the J call TRBJ2-2; D may be TRBD2 (5 bases). The CDR3 is CASSLGRGPSGGELFF. The DNA of the CDR3 is TGTGCCAGCAGCTTAGGGAGAGGGCCCTCGGGCGGGGAGCTGTTTTTT.